A selection of T cell receptor beta chains follows, all from one sample in a study of blood T cell repertoires in COVID-19. The data were produced by immunoSEQ multiplex PCR, yet TCRdb's version contains in-frame clones alone and is incomplete. The table lists 250,000 or so clones, approximately 90% of them singletons. The material sequenced was PBMCs or T cells enriched from blood (not recorded which). Receptors originate from a man aged 35 to 55 who had recovered from COVID-19. Both conserved end residues are part of each CDR3. D genes are given only for firm matches. The size field is filled for only some rows; it gives once, few, many or a size class.

>TRBV2|-|TRBJ1-1|-
CASTGEGSTEAFF
TGTGCCAGCACGGGGGAGGGGTCGACTGAAGCTTTCTTT
>TRBV27|once|TRBJ2-1|-
CASSFQIWNEQFF
TGTGCCAGCAGTTTCCAGATCTGGAATGAGCAGTTCTTC
>TRBV27|-|TRBJ2-4|TRBD1
CASRADRGSIQYF
TGTGCCAGCAGGGCAGACAGGGGAAGCATTCAGTACTTC
>TRBV3-1/TRBV3-2|-|TRBJ2-7|-
CASSQDKGLYEQYF
TGTGCCAGCAGCCAAGATAAGGGGTTGTACGAGCAGTACTTC
>TRBV7-6|-|TRBJ2-7|TRBD1
CASSKRTPGQGNHEQYF
TGTGCCAGCAGCAAACGCACCCCGGGACAGGGGAACCACGAGCAGTACTTC
>TRBV5-1|-|TRBJ2-2|TRBD2
CASSLGTGGPTGELFF
TGCGCCAGCAGCTTGGGAACGGGAGGGCCGACCGGGGAGCTGTTTTTT
>TRBV30|-|TRBJ2-7|TRBD2
CAWRRAGGPAKEQYF
TGTGCCTGGAGACGAGCGGGAGGTCCCGCTAAGGAGCAGTACTTC
>TRBV5-1|-|TRBJ1-5|-
CASSLEGGSNQPQHF
TGCGCCAGCAGCTTGGAGGGAGGTAGCAATCAGCCCCAGCATTTT
>TRBV7-9|-|TRBJ1-1|TRBD1
CASSSTGATMNTEAFF
TGTGCCAGCAGCTCAACAGGGGCGACTATGAACACTGAAGCTTTCTTT
>TRBV4-3|-|TRBJ1-1|-
CASSQDLEGMNTEAFF
TGCGCCAGCAGCCAAGATTTAGAGGGTATGAACACTGAAGCTTTCTTT
>TRBV30|-|TRBJ2-7|-
CAWSTGLGGYEQYF
TGTGCCTGGAGCACAGGGCTAGGGGGCTACGAGCAGTACTTC
>TRBV5-4|-|TRBJ1-2|-
CASSSGGGSYGYTF
TGTGCCAGCAGCTCCGGGGGGGGGTCCTATGGCTACACCTTC
>TRBV24-1|once|TRBJ2-1|TRBD2
CATSDPGLAMVEQFF
TGTGCCACCAGTGACCCGGGACTAGCGATGGTTGAGCAGTTCTTC
>TRBV28|-|TRBJ2-1|TRBD2
CASSPGSGGTYNEQFF
TGTGCCAGCAGTCCAGGGAGCGGGGGGACCTACAATGAGCAGTTCTTC